Shown below are 16 T cell receptor beta chains from a single sample sequenced in a study of T cells in Graves' hyperthyroidism and ophthalmopathy. RNA transcripts provided the source from which TCR beta CDR3 regions were amplified. Carried out on the TCR CDR3, a first-round RT-PCR used the HTBI primer set. TCRdb fed the multiplex PCR reads into MiXCR, producing one record per CDR3 protein. Of about half a million distinct CDR3 sequences detected, 15% to 20% appear once; the ten largest clones hold roughly 47%. The sequencing sample was made of blood. The source of these receptors is a man aged 35-49 years with Graves' ophthalmopathy.

This clonotype was recorded many times. The chain is built from TRBV28 and TRBJ2-7; the D is unclear. The V end lost 7 bases, the J end lost 5 bases, and 15 bases lay between the germline ends. The CDR3 loop spans 13 amino acids. The V gene's germline CDR1 is MDHEN and CDR2 SYDVKM. CDR3: CASTQRFHHEQYF. The CDR3 region has the DNA TGTGCCAGCACCCAACGGTTCCACCACGAGCAGTACTTC.

The CDR3 nucleotides are TGCGCCAGCAGCTTGGCAGGGCCACGCACCGGGGAGCTGTTTTTT. It codes for CASSLAGPRTGELFF. This chain links TRBV5-1 with TRBJ2-2; D may be TRBD1 (5 bases). The CDR3 contains 15 residues. From germline, CDR1 is SGHRS and CDR2 YFSETQ. Trimming stripped 0 bases from V and 4 bases from J, with 10 bases between.

The chain combines TRBV13 with TRBJ2-1; D perhaps matches TRBD2 (5 bases). The CDR3 totals 16 residues. The germline V gene has CDR1 PRHDT and CDR2 FYEKMQ (reference sequence). Trimming took off 5 bases at V and 0 bases at J, with 14 bases between the two ends. The CDR3 here is CASSTPLGSSYNEQFF. For the CDR3, the DNA is TGTGCCAGCAGCACCCCCTTGGGGAGCTCCTACAATGAGCAGTTCTTC.

This chain uses TRBV7-6 with TRBJ2-3; D might be TRBD1 or TRBD2, each matching 5 bases. From germline, CDR1 is SGHVS and CDR2 FNYEAQ. This CDR3 is built from 14 residues. Trimming removed 4 bases from V and 7 bases from J, with 15 bases in between. CDR3 in amino acids: CASSSEGTTNTQYF. The CDR3 DNA reads as TGTGCCAGCAGCTCGGAAGGGACGACGAATACGCAGTATTTT.

Relative to its sample, this clonotype is medium-sized. This sequence joins TRBV2 and TRBJ2-1; tentative D call: TRBD2 (5 bases). Trimming removed 5 bases from V and 4 bases from J, with 15 bases in between. The CDR3 covers 15 residues. From germline, CDR1 is SNHLY and CDR2 FYNNEI. The CDR3 region is CASSPSGTVYNEQFF. In DNA, the CDR3 is TGTGCCAGCAGTCCGAGCGGTACTGTTTACAATGAGCAGTTCTTC.

This sequence joins TRBV12-3 or TRBV12-4 and TRBJ2-1; 9 bases are shared with TRBD2. The CDR3 runs to 15 residues. V shed 3 bases and J 7 bases; nucleotides not matched to a gene: 7. Here the CDR3 DNA reads TGTGCCAGCAGTTTCGTTAGCGGGAGTATAAATGAGCAGTTCTTC. Encoded protein: CASSFVSGSINEQFF.

The chain carries TRBV7-3 and TRBJ1-1; D is ambiguous. CDR1 is SGHTA, CDR2 FQGTGA, per germline. Trimming took off 5 bases at V and 11 bases at J, with 15 bases between the two ends. The CDR3 is 12 amino acids. The CDR3 loop reads CASSPLLDRAFF. The CDR3 DNA follows: TGTGCCAGCAGCCCATTATTGGACCGGGCTTTCTTT.

This chain connects TRBV10-3 to TRBJ1-2, with a weak D call TRBD1 (5 bases). From germline, CDR1 is ENHRY and CDR2 SYGVKD. The V end lost 5 bases, the J end lost 8 bases, and 18 bases lay between the germline ends. This CDR3 has 14 amino acids. This chain's CDR3 is CAISPFAGGEGYTF. As DNA, the CDR3 is TGTGCCATCAGTCCCTTTGCAGGAGGGGAGGGCTACACCTTC.

To note about this clonotype: At one of its ends the junction is not consistent with the germline gene, which may arise from a read error. J is TRBJ2-3 and V is TRBV7-2; the D is unclear. Germline V gene data show CDR1 as SGHTA and CDR2 as FQGNSA. The CDR3 totals 11 residues. CDR3 in amino acids: CAGSLLDTQYF. CDR3 sequence (DNA): TGTGCCGGCAGCTTATTAGATACGCAGTATTTT.

This clonotype was counted at least ten times. V gene TRBV27 combines with J gene TRBJ2-1, with 10 bases matching TRBD1. CDR3 length: 15 amino acids. Trimming cost V 2 bases and J 10 bases; bases outside gene matches: 8. In germline, CDR1 is MNHEY, CDR2 SMNVEV (reference sequence). CDR3 sequence reads: CASSLRDRGLWEQFF. The CDR3 DNA reads TGTGCCAGCAGTTTACGCGACAGGGGGCTTTGGGAGCAGTTCTTC.

CDR3 coding DNA: TGTGCCAGCAGGGAGAGGGCCTCCTACGAGCAGTACTTC. It encodes CASRERASYEQYF. The chain combines TRBV28 with TRBJ2-7, with D perhaps TRBD2 (5 bases). This CDR3 contains 13 residues. Germline V gives CDR1 MDHEN, CDR2 SYDVKM. V was pared by 6 bases and J by 0 bases, with 9 bases between. Together with reference TRBV28 and TRBJ2-7, the CDR3 gives the full variable domain: DVKVTQSSRYLVKRTGEKVFLECVQDMDHENMFWYRQDPGLGLRLIYFSYDVKMKEKGDIPEGYSVSREKKERFSLILESASTNQTSMYLCASRERASYEQYFGPGTRLTVT.

This clonotype was found a few times. The chain has TRBV27 and TRBJ2-5; 7 bases align to TRBD2. Germline V gene lookup returns CDR1 MNHEY and CDR2 SMNVEV (reference sequence). The CDR3 consists of 15 residues. Losses at the gene ends were 3 bases for V and 5 bases for J; bases not matched to a gene: 9. As DNA, the CDR3 is TGTGCCAGCAGTTTTAGCGGGCCCTCTTTGGAGACCCAGTACTTC. This sequence encodes CASSFSGPSLETQYF.

The rearrangement joins TRBV4-1 to TRBJ2-1; D unclear. V lost 5 bases and J lost 6, with 8 bases in between. Germline V gene sequence: CDR1 MGHRA, CDR2 YSYEKL. The CDR3 has 12 amino acids. The DNA for the CDR3 is TGCGCCAGCAGCTCCGTCCTCAATGAGCAGTTCTTC. Residues: CASSSVLNEQFF.

This clonotype appeared many times. The genes are TRBV12-3 or TRBV12-4 and TRBJ1-1; TRBD1 is a possible D gene (5 bases). The V end lost 3 bases, the J end lost 0 bases, and 8 bases lay between the germline ends. The CDR3 spans 14 residues. The CDR3 region is CASSLDNMNTEAFF. As DNA, the CDR3 is TGTGCCAGCAGTTTGGACAACATGAACACTGAAGCTTTCTTT.

The chain combines TRBV30 with TRBJ1-2; tentative D call: TRBD1 (6 bases). Germline V gene sequence: CDR1 GTSNPN, CDR2 SVGIG (reference sequence). Trimming took 4 bases from V and 4 from J, leaving 16 bases between them. This CDR3 has 14 amino acids. In DNA, the CDR3 is TGTGCCTGGAACTCTGGGGGCCTCAGCTATGGCTACACCTTC. This gives the protein CAWNSGGLSYGYTF.

This chain connects TRBV5-1 to TRBJ1-4; 10 bases line up with TRBD1. CDR1 is SGHRS and CDR2 is YFSETQ in the germline V gene. The V segment lost 7 bases and the J segment 2 bases; nucleotides outside the gene matches: 14. CDR3 size: 18 residues. The CDR3 nucleotides read TGCGCCAGCGGGGCCGGGACAGGGGCCTTTCGCACTAATGAAAAACTGTTTTTT. The encoded protein is CASGAGTGAFRTNEKLFF. Drawing the rest from reference TRBV5-1 and TRBJ1-4, the complete variable domain is KAGVTQTPRYLIKTRGQQVTLSCSPISGHRSVSWYQQTPGQGLQFLFEYFSETQRNKGNFPGRFSGRQFSNSRSEMNVSTLELGDSALYLCASGAGTGAFRTNEKLFFGSGTQLSVL.